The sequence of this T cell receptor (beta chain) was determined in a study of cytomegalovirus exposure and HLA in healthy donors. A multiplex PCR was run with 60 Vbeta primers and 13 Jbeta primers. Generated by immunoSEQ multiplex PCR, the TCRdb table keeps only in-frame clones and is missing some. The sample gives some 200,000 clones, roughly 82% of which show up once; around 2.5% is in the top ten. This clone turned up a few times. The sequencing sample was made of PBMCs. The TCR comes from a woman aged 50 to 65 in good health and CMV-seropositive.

CDR3 sequence: CASSFTPFRVSYEQYF. The CDR3 DNA reads TGTGCCAGCAGCTTCACACCTTTCAGGGTCTCCTACGAGCAGTACTTC. This sequence joins TRBV5-5 and TRBJ2-7, with a weak D call TRBD1 (5 bases). V lost 2 bases and J lost 0, with 15 bases in between. This CDR3 has 16 amino acids. Germline V CDR1 and CDR2: SGHKS, YYEKEE (reference sequence).